These T cell receptor beta chains were read from a single sample in a study of T cells after yellow fever vaccination. TCRdb reanalysed the 5' RACE reads using MiXCR and keeps one entry per CDR3 protein. The table lists a few hundred thousand distinct CDR3 sequences, roughly 8% of them singletons, with approximately 15% in the top ten. Specimen: PBMCs, collected about 41 days after the first yellow fever vaccination. These receptors were collected from a man aged 18 to 35 who received the YFV17D yellow fever vaccine. CDR3s include the opening cysteine and the closing phenylalanine or tryptophan. The D gene is left open where the match is weak. Only part of the rows carry a size: once, few, many, or a class if the clone is expanded.

>TRBV7-9|-|TRBJ2-7|few
TGTGCCAGCAGCTTAGGAGGGGGGCAGTACTTC
CASSLGGGQYF
>TRBV7-6|-|TRBJ2-1|-
TGTGCCAGCAGCTTAGAGGGGGACGAGCAGTTCTTC
CASSLEGDEQFF
>TRBV18|-|TRBJ2-7|-
TGTGCCAGCTCACCAGAATCAGGGGGGAGCTACGAGCGGTACTTC
CASSPESGGSYERYF
>TRBV5-1|TRBD1|TRBJ2-3|-
TGCGCCAGCAGCCCTAGGACAGGGGCTCCGGATACGCAGTATTTT
CASSPRTGAPDTQYF
>TRBV5-1|TRBD2|TRBJ2-5|-
TGCGCCAGCAGCATATGGACTAGCCTGGGAGAGACCCAGTACTTC
CASSIWTSLGETQYF
>TRBV12-3/TRBV12-4|-|TRBJ2-2|-
TGTGCCAGCAGTTTAACCCCGTCGAACACCGGGGAGCTGTTTTTT
CASSLTPSNTGELFF
>TRBV12-3/TRBV12-4|-|TRBJ2-3|-
TGTGCCAGCAGTTTGCCGGGGGGCGGATCTAGCACAGATACGCAGTATTTT
CASSLPGGGSSTDTQYF
>TRBV18|-|TRBJ2-3|few
TGTGCCAGCTCAGCTCTAGGGTCTCCAGGAGATACGCAGTATTTT
CASSALGSPGDTQYF
>TRBV3-1|TRBD1|TRBJ1-2|many
TGTGCCAGCAGCCTCTCGGGACAGGGTGTGGGCTACACCTTC
CASSLSGQGVGYTF
>TRBV20-1|TRBD2|TRBJ2-3|few
TGCAGTGCTAGAGATAGCGGGGTCACAGATACGCAGTATTTT
CSARDSGVTDTQYF
>TRBV6-1|-|TRBJ2-1|few
TGTGCCAGTGTTTTAGCCGGGACGGAATCCTACAATGAGCAGTTCTTC
CASVLAGTESYNEQFF
>TRBV6-5|-|TRBJ1-2|few
TGTGCCAGCAGTTACGGGACACACTATGGCTACACCTTC
CASSYGTHYGYTF
>TRBV24-1|-|TRBJ2-5|-
TGTGTCACCAGTCTGGGGGAAGAGACCCAGTACTTC
CVTSLGEETQYF
>TRBV30|-|TRBJ1-2|few
TGTGCCTGGAGTGTACTGGGAACCGGACAGCGAAACTATGGCTACACCTTC
CAWSVLGTGQRNYGYTF
>TRBV28|TRBD1|TRBJ2-3|few
TGTGCCAGCAGTATTGACAGGGGGGTAGATACGCAGTATTTT
CASSIDRGVDTQYF
>TRBV7-2|TRBD1|TRBJ1-5|few
TGTGCCAGCAGCTCCCGGACAGGGGACTATCAGCCCCAGCATTTT
CASSSRTGDYQPQHF
>TRBV5-1|-|TRBJ1-1|few
TGCGCCAGCAGCGCCCTTGAAGTGTACACTGAAGCTTTCTTT
CASSALEVYTEAFF
>TRBV20-1|-|TRBJ1-5|-
TGCAGTGCTGGGAATTTCAATCAGCCCCAGCATTTT
CSAGNFNQPQHF
>TRBV2|-|TRBJ2-4|-
TGTGCCAGCACGTCTCTAGCCAAAAACATTCAGTACTTC
CASTSLAKNIQYF
>TRBV5-1|-|TRBJ2-1|-
TGCGCCAGCAGCTTCCCTGGGGATTACAATGAGCAGTTCTTC
CASSFPGDYNEQFF
>TRBV18|TRBD2|TRBJ2-1|-
TGTGCCAGCTCCCCTTATAGCGGGGAGGAGCAGTTCTTC
CASSPYSGEEQFF
>TRBV7-2|-|TRBJ2-5|-
TGTGCCAGCAGCCTGACCGGGACCCTCTCGGTCGCCCAGTACTTC
CASSLTGTLSVAQYF
>TRBV5-1|TRBD1|TRBJ1-1|-
TGCGCCAGCAGCCTAGACAGGGGTTGGGCTGAAGCTTTCTTT
CASSLDRGWAEAFF
>TRBV5-1|-|TRBJ2-5|-
TGCGCCAGCAGCGGTAAAGGGACCCAGTACTTC
CASSGKGTQYF
>TRBV2|-|TRBJ1-1|few
TGTGCCAGCAGGGGGAGGGTTCTCAACACTGAAGCTTTCTTT
CASRGRVLNTEAFF
>TRBV20-1|-|TRBJ1-5|few
TGCAGTGCTAGGGGACCTCAGCCCCAGCATTTT
CSARGPQPQHF
>TRBV28|TRBD1|TRBJ1-4|few
TGTGCCGCGACAGGGCAGCCTGGGAATGAAAAACTGTTTTTT
CAATGQPGNEKLFF
>TRBV11-2|-|TRBJ2-7|few
TGTGCCAGCAGGCTCGGGGGCGGCGGCGGCTACGAGCAGTACTTC
CASRLGGGGGYEQYF
>TRBV5-1|-|TRBJ1-1|few
TGCGCCAGCAGCGCCCTACAGGTGTCGAACACTGAAGCTTTCTTT
CASSALQVSNTEAFF
>TRBV19|-|TRBJ1-1|few
TGTGCCTCCCAAACCACTCAGGGTAGCACTGAAGCTTTCTTT
CASQTTQGSTEAFF
>TRBV10-2|-|TRBJ1-2|-
TGCGCCAGCCAGGGCGAATATGGCTACACCTTC
CASQGEYGYTF
>TRBV5-1|TRBD1|TRBJ1-1|few
TGCGCCAGCAGCCACGGGACAGGAGCGAACACTGAAGCTTTCTTT
CASSHGTGANTEAFF
>TRBV20-1|-|TRBJ1-5|few
TGCAGTGCTCTCCAGGGAGCTGGGGATCAGCCCCAGCATTTT
CSALQGAGDQPQHF
>TRBV28|-|TRBJ1-1|few
TGTGCCAGCGAACCCAGGGCGTTGAACACTGAAGCTTTCTTT
CASEPRALNTEAFF
>TRBV5-6|-|TRBJ2-1|-
TGTGCCAGCAGCTTGGGGGCGGGTGCTGAGCAGTTCTTC
CASSLGAGAEQFF
>TRBV5-5|-|TRBJ2-5|few
TGTGCCAGCAGCGTCCCCCGGAGTGCGGTCGGCGAGACCCAGTACTTC
CASSVPRSAVGETQYF
>TRBV5-1|TRBD2|TRBJ2-1|few
TGCGCCAGCAGCTTGGGGGCTAGCGGGGGCCTATACAATGAGCAGTTCTTC
CASSLGASGGLYNEQFF
>TRBV25-1|TRBD1|TRBJ2-2|few
TGTGCCAGCAGTGAAGGGGACAGGGGGTTTACCGGGGAGCTGTTTTTT
CASSEGDRGFTGELFF
>TRBV12-3/TRBV12-4|TRBD1|TRBJ1-3|many
TGTGCCAGCAGCACTGGACAGGCCATATATTTT
CASSTGQAIYF